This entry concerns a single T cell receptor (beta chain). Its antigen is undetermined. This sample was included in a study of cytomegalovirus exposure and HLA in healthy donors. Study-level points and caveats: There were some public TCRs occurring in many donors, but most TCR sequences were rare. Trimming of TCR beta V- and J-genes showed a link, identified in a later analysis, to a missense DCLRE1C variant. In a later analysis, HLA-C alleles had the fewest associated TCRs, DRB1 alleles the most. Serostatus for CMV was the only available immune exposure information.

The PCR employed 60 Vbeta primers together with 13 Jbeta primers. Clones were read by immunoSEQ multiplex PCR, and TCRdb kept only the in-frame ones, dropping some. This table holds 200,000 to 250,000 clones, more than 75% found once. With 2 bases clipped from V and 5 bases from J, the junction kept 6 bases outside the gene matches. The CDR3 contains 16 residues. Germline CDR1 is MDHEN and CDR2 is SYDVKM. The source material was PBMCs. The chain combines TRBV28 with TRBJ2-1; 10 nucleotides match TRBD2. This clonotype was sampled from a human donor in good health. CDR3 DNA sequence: TGTGCCAGCAGTTTAGCTATAGCGGGAGGTCACAATGAGCAGTTCTTC. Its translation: CASSLAIAGGHNEQFF.